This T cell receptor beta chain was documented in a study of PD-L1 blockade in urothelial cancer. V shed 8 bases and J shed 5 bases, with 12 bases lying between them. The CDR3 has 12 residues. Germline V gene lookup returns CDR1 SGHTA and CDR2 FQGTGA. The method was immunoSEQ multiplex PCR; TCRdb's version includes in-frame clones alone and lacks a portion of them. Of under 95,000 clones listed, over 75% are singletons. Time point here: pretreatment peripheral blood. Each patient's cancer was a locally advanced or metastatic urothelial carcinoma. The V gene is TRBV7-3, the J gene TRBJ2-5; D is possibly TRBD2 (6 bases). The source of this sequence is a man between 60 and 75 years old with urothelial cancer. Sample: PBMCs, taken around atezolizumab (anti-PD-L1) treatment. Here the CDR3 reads CASGGNGETQYF. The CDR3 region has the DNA TGTGCCAGCGGCGGGAACGGGGAGACCCAGTACTTC. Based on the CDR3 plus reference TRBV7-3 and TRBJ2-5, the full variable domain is GAGVSQTPSNKVTEKGKYVELRCDPISGHTALYWYRQSLGQGPEFLIYFQGTGAADDSGLPNDRFFAVRPEGSVSTLKIQRTERGDSAVYLCASGGNGETQYFGPGTRLLVL.